The sequence of this T cell receptor (beta chain) was determined in a study of T cells in Graves' hyperthyroidism and ophthalmopathy. This clonotype counts as medium-sized. Antigen specificity is unknown. It was RNA transcripts that yielded the amplified TCR beta CDR3 regions. In the first-round RT-PCR of the TCR CDR3, the HTBI primer set was used. From the multiplex PCR reads, TCRdb called clonotypes with MiXCR, one entry per CDR3 protein. The table includes about 37,000 distinct CDR3 sequences, approximately 52% detected once. Study findings and constraints: A model of 13 V-J pairs discriminated ophthalmopathy from stable hyperthyroidism. Blood also showed most of the thyroid clonotypes that were expanded above 0.001.

Trimming took 5 bases from V and 6 from J; bases not matched to a gene: 6. This CDR3 has 14 amino acids. Germline values: CDR1 DFQATT, CDR2 SNEGSKA (reference sequence). Source material: blood. The TCR was taken from a man between 35 and 55 years old with Graves' ophthalmopathy. The J gene is TRBJ2-7, the V gene TRBV20-1, with TRBD2 matching over 14 bases. CDR3 loop: CSAEDGLAGGEQYF. The CDR3 region has the DNA TGCAGTGCTGAAGATGGACTAGCGGGAGGCGAGCAGTACTTC.